The 9 T cell receptor beta chains given below trace back to one sample, sequenced in a study of shared clonotypes between healthy human individuals. CD8 cells classed as naive were CD45RO-negative and positively selected for CCR7, excluding terminally differentiated effector memory CD45RA+ cells. The protocol was immunoSEQ multiplex PCR, while the TCRdb copy is restricted to in-frame clones and leaves out a portion. The sample has about 2.1 million clones, about 93% seen once. Sequenced input: naive CD8+ T cells from PBMCs. These receptors originate from a man between 18 and 29 years old in good health. Some clones in this sample may be carry-over from other donors' samples.

In its sample, this clone was seen a few times. The chain couples TRBV6-5 to TRBJ1-1; the D is unclear. Trimming pared 5 bases from V and 3 bases from J, leaving 7 bases between. Germline V gene lookup returns CDR1 MNHEY and CDR2 SVGAGI. The CDR3 consists of 12 residues. This CDR3 is CASSTWDTEAFF. Here the CDR3 DNA reads TGTGCCAGCAGTACATGGGACACTGAAGCTTTCTTT.

The rearrangement links TRBV19 to TRBJ2-5; 14 bases are shared with TRBD2. The CDR3 consists of 15 residues. The junction had 4 bases not matched to a gene; V was cut back by 6 bases and J by 4 bases. From germline, CDR1 is LNHDA and CDR2 SQIVND (reference sequence). CDR3 protein: CASRIGLAGGETQYF. Here the CDR3 DNA reads TGTGCCAGTAGAATCGGACTAGCGGGGGGAGAGACCCAGTACTTC.

This chain connects TRBV6-1 to TRBJ1-2, with unresolved D. CDR3 length: 14 amino acids. The germline V and J ends were trimmed by 6 bases and 4 bases, with 15 bases remaining between them. Germline lookup yields CDR1 MNHNS and CDR2 SASEGT. CDR3 sequence reads: CASSPADGSYGYTF. The DNA for the CDR3 is TGTGCCAGCAGCCCCGCCGATGGGTCCTATGGCTACACCTTC.

This rearrangement joins TRBV11-2 to TRBJ1-2; the D is unclear. The V gene lost 5 bases and the J gene lost 7 bases, with 17 bases spanning the gap. Per the germline V gene, CDR1 is SGHAT and CDR2 is FQNNGV. The CDR3 sequence is 14 residues long. CDR3 DNA: TGTGCCAGCAGCGCCGGCAGCGGGGTTAGTGGCTACACCTTC. Protein sequence: CASSAGSGVSGYTF.

The table lists this clone with a count of one. The V and J genes are TRBV5-1 and TRBJ1-2, with D tentatively TRBD1 (6 bases). Trimming shortened V by 2 bases and J by 6 bases, and 20 bases separated the two germline ends. The CDR3 has 16 residues. Looked up from germline, CDR1 is SGHRS and CDR2 is YFSETQ. This CDR3 reads CASSFDRDKGVHGYTF. DNA for the CDR3: TGCGCCAGCAGCTTCGACCGGGACAAAGGCGTCCATGGCTACACCTTC.

The V call is TRBV29-1, the J call TRBJ1-1; 7 positions agree with TRBD1. Trimming took 3 bases from V and 9 from J; bases not matched to a gene: 4. The germline gives CDR1 SQVTM, CDR2 ANQGSEA. The CDR3 has 11 residues. DNA for the CDR3: TGCAGCGTTGAGGGGACAGAGAAAGCTTTCTTT. Protein: CSVEGTEKAFF.

This clone was counted once. The chain is built from TRBV7-9 and TRBJ1-1; D gene uncertain. V shed 7 bases and J shed 5 bases, with 20 bases lying between them. CDR1 is SEHNR and CDR2 is FQNEAQ in the germline V gene (reference sequence). The CDR3 extends over 15 amino acids. CDR3 sequence (DNA): TGTGCCAGCAACCACCCCCCTCCGGGTGAGACTGAAGCTTTCTTT. Translation gives CASNHPPPGETEAFF.

The rearrangement uses TRBV5-6 and TRBJ2-5, with a weak D call TRBD2 (6 bases). The ends were cut back, 3 bases at V and 5 bases at J, with 20 bases in the middle. This CDR3 has 16 amino acids. Germline V lookup: CDR1 SGHDT, CDR2 YYEEEE. CDR3 DNA sequence: TGTGCCAGCAGCTCGGCGACAGTGGGAGGAAGGGAGACCCAGTACTTC. Its translation is CASSSATVGGRETQYF.

The chain joins TRBV9 to TRBJ2-5; 10 bases map to TRBD2. The CDR3 runs 18 residues. The J segment lost 4 bases and the V segment lost 2 bases, leaving 14 bases of the junction unmatched. Germline V gives CDR1 SGDLS, CDR2 YYNGEE. CDR3: CASSVSWEREGHGETQYF. CDR3 sequence (DNA): TGTGCCAGCAGCGTCTCGTGGGAGCGGGAGGGCCACGGAGAGACCCAGTACTTC. Based on the CDR3 plus reference TRBV9 and TRBJ2-5, the full variable domain is DSGVTQTPKHLITATGQRVTLRCSPRSGDLSVYWYQQSLDQGLQFLIQYYNGEERAKGNILERFSAQQFPDLHSELNLSSLELGDSALYFCASSVSWEREGHGETQYFGPGTRLLVL.